This T cell receptor (beta chain) is drawn from a study of regulatory T cells in long-lasting Graves disease. As to time point: newly diagnosed GD, antithyroid drugs for less than 3 months. PBMC-derived RNA was used for the TCR library. There are a few counts of this clonotype. J lost 4 bases, V lost 3 bases, and 6 bases had no gene match. The CDR3 extends over 14 amino acids. CDR1 is DFQATT and CDR2 is SNEGSKA in the germline V gene (reference sequence). For TCR beta, libraries came from iRepertoire HTBI primers and Arm-PCR of CDR3 regions. TCRdb re-called the multiplex PCR reads with MiXCR, one entry per CDR3 protein. The repertoire includes approximately 350,000 distinct CDR3 sequences, 12% of them detected once, and about 20% sits in the top ten. These sequences were also reported in another study, on T cells in Graves' hyperthyroidism and ophthalmopathy.

This specimen consisted of peripheral blood mononuclear cells (PBMCs), obtained at new diagnosis, from a patient treated with antithyroid drugs. This chain links TRBV20-1 with TRBJ2-5; 9 nucleotides match TRBD2. The source is a young woman with Graves disease. CDR3 DNA sequence: TGCAGTGCTAGGGGTACACTAGCGGGAGAGACCCAGTACTTC. Protein: CSARGTLAGETQYF.